The clone carrying this T cell receptor beta chain was seen many times. What it binds is not known. This sample was taken from a study of T cells after yellow fever vaccination. Findings and limits, study-wide: Weaker overall was a secondary response that nonetheless peaked faster, on day 5 versus 15. Post-booster repertoires contained most primary-vaccination clones again (about 95% CD4, approximately 86% CD8).

TCRdb re-analysed the 5' RACE reads in MiXCR, keeping a single row per CDR3 protein. The table lists some 550,000 distinct CDR3 sequences, about a fifth of them singletons, with roughly an eighth in the top ten. The CDR3 sequence is 11 residues long. Germline loops: CDR1 DFQATT, CDR2 SNEGSKA (reference sequence). The rearrangement uses TRBV20-1 and TRBJ2-5; no clear D. The source of this sequence is a man under 40 who received the YFV17D yellow fever vaccine. This sample comprised PBMCs, obtained 15 days after the yellow fever booster vaccination. CDR3 amino acids: CNLVHQETQYF. CDR3 nucleotide sequence: TGCAACCTGGTTCACCAAGAGACCCAGTACTTC.